Presented here are 10 T cell receptor beta chains from one specimen sequenced in a study of T cells in Graves' hyperthyroidism and ophthalmopathy. Amplified regions were TCR beta CDR3 sequences from RNA transcripts. HTBI primers were employed in a first-round RT-PCR of the TCR CDR3. TCRdb reprocessed the multiplex PCR reads with MiXCR, giving one entry per CDR3 protein. The sample contains about 180,000 distinct CDR3 sequences, approximately 17% of which appear only once. Sequenced sample: blood. These receptors all stem from a woman aged 50 to 65 with Graves' hyperthyroidism.

This clonotype was found many times. This chain connects TRBV5-1 to TRBJ2-1; possibly TRBD2 for D (5 bases). The CDR3 extends over 15 amino acids. The V gene lost 2 bases and the J gene lost 0 bases, with 9 bases spanning the gap. Germline CDR1 is SGHRS and CDR2 is YFSETQ. CDR3 amino acids: CASSFSGSSYNEQFF. In nucleotides, the CDR3 is TGCGCCAGCAGCTTCAGTGGGAGCTCCTACAATGAGCAGTTCTTC.

This clonotype was detected only a few times. This sequence joins TRBV4-1 and TRBJ1-5; TRBD1 might be the D (6 bases). CDR3 length equals 17 residues. Trimming left V 2 bases short and J 3 bases short, with 17 bases between. In germline, CDR1 is MGHRA, CDR2 YSYEKL. CDR3 residues: CASSQKGTWTDNQPQHF. In DNA, the CDR3 is TGCGCCAGCAGCCAAAAGGGGACCTGGACAGACAATCAGCCCCAGCATTTT.

The sample holds many counts of this clonotype. This CDR3 reads CASSLAAGLNTEAFF. The CDR3 DNA follows: TGTGCCAGCAGCTTAGCGGCGGGGTTGAACACTGAAGCTTTCTTT. V gene TRBV7-2 combines with J gene TRBJ1-1; D ambiguous. CDR1 SGHTA and CDR2 FQGNSA come from the germline V gene. The germline V and J ends were trimmed by 0 bases and 0 bases, with 8 bases remaining between them. The CDR3 totals 15 residues.

This clonotype was seen repeatedly, ten times or more. The chain joins TRBV20-1 to TRBJ2-1; 12 nucleotides match TRBD1. The CDR3 is 17 amino acids. Germline values: CDR1 DFQATT, CDR2 SNEGSKA (reference sequence). V trimming: 1 base; J trimming: 7 bases; junction bases outside the gene matches: 11. The CDR3 reads CSARGNWGQGAVNEQFF. The CDR3 DNA sequence: TGCAGTGCTAGAGGGAATTGGGGACAGGGGGCCGTAAATGAGCAGTTCTTC.

In this sample, this clonotype turned up many times. V gene TRBV6-1 combines with J gene TRBJ2-7; the D is unclear. Trimming removed 7 bases at V and 0 bases at J, with 10 bases between. Germline V gene sequence: CDR1 MNHNS, CDR2 SASEGT. This CDR3 is 13 amino acids long. The CDR3 here is CASTAAYSYEQYF. Written as DNA, the CDR3 is TGTGCCAGCACGGCCGCTTACTCCTACGAGCAGTACTTC.

This clonotype was counted at least ten times. The chain has TRBV20-1 and TRBJ2-7, with 7 bases aligning to TRBD1. Trimming cost V 3 bases and J 2 bases; bases outside gene matches: 1. Per germline, CDR1 DFQATT and CDR2 SNEGSKA (reference sequence). This CDR3 region has 12 residues. In DNA, the CDR3 is TGCAGTGCTAGGGGACAGACCTACGAGCAGTACTTC. Encoded protein: CSARGQTYEQYF.

Ten or more counts support this clonotype. J is TRBJ1-5 and V is TRBV4-2; the D is unclear. V lost 1 base and J lost 2, with 12 bases in between. Per the germline V gene, CDR1 is LGHNA and CDR2 is YNFKEQ. The CDR3 is 16 amino acids. The CDR3 DNA reads TGTGCCAGCAGCCAAGCTGGGCTTCGGGGCAATCAGCCCCAGCATTTT. This gives the protein CASSQAGLRGNQPQHF.

The gene calls are TRBV13 and TRBJ1-1, with D possibly TRBD1 on 6 matching bases. The germline V and J ends were trimmed by 0 bases and 6 bases, with 11 bases remaining between them. The CDR3 is 14 amino acids. Per germline, CDR1 PRHDT and CDR2 FYEKMQ (reference sequence). CDR3 sequence: CASSLGQGAAEAFF. CDR3 bases: TGTGCCAGCAGCTTAGGACAGGGAGCGGCTGAAGCTTTCTTT.

This clonotype was seen at least ten times. The chain couples TRBV18 to TRBJ1-4; D is perhaps TRBD1 (5 bases). Germline-derived CDR1 and CDR2 are KGHSH and LQKENI. The CDR3 extends over 15 amino acids. Trimming left V 1 base short and J 8 bases short, with 14 bases between. In DNA form, the CDR3 reads TGTGCCAGCTCACCACTTGGCAGGGTGAACGAAAAACTGTTTTTT. It codes for CASSPLGRVNEKLFF.

Of note for this clonotype: This sequence may be a read error, since a much larger clone differs from it by one base. The rearrangement joins TRBV5-1 to TRBJ1-2, with TRBD1 matching 9 bases. Germline values: CDR1 SGHRS, CDR2 YFSETQ. The CDR3 length is 15 residues. The DNA for the CDR3 is TGCGCCAACAGCTCGACAGGGGGAAAGTGGTACGGCTACACCTTC. Amino acids: CANSSTGGKWYGYTF.